The clone carrying this T cell receptor (beta chain) was detected a few times. This specimen belongs to a study of T-cell reconstitution after alpha-beta-depleted transplantation in children. Unique molecular identifiers were incorporated during preparation of the TCRbeta library. TCRdb used MiXCR to reprocess the PCR reads, holding one entry per CDR3 protein. The table shows approximately 400,000 distinct CDR3 sequences, with roughly a tenth occurring only once. The source of this sequence is a human donor who donated a stem cell graft to a child with acute myeloid leukemia. The sample in question was PBMCs from the stem cell graft donor, obtained from the stem cell graft.

The CDR3 is CSATPTGGGAGELFF. CDR3 nucleotide sequence: TGCAGTGCTACCCCGACAGGAGGCGGGGCCGGGGAGCTGTTTTTT. This sequence joins TRBV20-1 and TRBJ2-2; D may match TRBD1 or TRBD2 (6 bases each). V lost 4 bases, J lost 6 bases, and 18 bases lay in between. Germline-derived CDR1 and CDR2 are DFQATT and SNEGSKA (reference sequence). The CDR3 loop spans 15 amino acids.